This TCR beta chain comes out of a study of blood T cell repertoires in COVID-19. Study summary: The United States, Italy and Spain supplied acute and convalescent COVID-19 samples. Nucleic acid was either cDNA or gDNA, and it came from T cells, B-cell-depleted T cells, or PBMCs.

Original handling: By means of reference gene primer amplification, nucleated cell counts were estimated. TCRdb's copy holds only in-frame clones and misses some; the assay was immunoSEQ multiplex PCR. The DNA gave D and trimming, while V, J and clone size come from that table. In the table there are fewer than 350,000 clones, 85% to 90% of which are singletons. V lost 4 bases to trimming and J lost 4 bases; unmatched junction nucleotides: 10. Germline V CDR1 and CDR2: MNHNS, SASEGT. This CDR3 is 16 amino acids long. This clone has just a few counts. Seattle's enrolled individuals joined amid active infection and were then monitored longitudinally.

The V and J genes are TRBV6-1 and TRBJ1-3; 7 nucleotides align to TRBD1. This receptor was taken from a woman under 40 with COVID-19, enrolled during active disease. Sequenced input: peripheral blood. CDR3 loop: CASSVVTGKWGNTIYF. The DNA of the CDR3 is TGTGCCAGCAGTGTTGTGACAGGGAAATGGGGAAACACCATATATTTT.